This T cell receptor beta chain was retrieved from a study of cytomegalovirus exposure and HLA in healthy donors (dated by TCRdb to the late 2010s). Regarding the complete study: According to an earlier analysis of 587 of the donors, about 179 million T cells yielded approximately 120 million unique TCR beta sequences and around 300 Gb of sequence data. Every discovery cohort repertoire had been produced on one sequencing platform. Besides the first cohort of about 730 subjects, a separate validation cohort made up of 90 to 150 different subjects was used. Among around 400 genotyped donors of the cohort, an average of around 250,000 unique TCR beta nucleotide sequences was sequenced per donor, of which 15% to 20% were non-productive. A few DR-DQ haplotypes were treated as single units for association and clustering because of strong linkage in the cohort. In a later analysis, previously published TCR beta repertoires from 600 to 850 donors were re-analyzed and high-resolution HLA genotyping was added so that TCR occurrence patterns could be studied. Alongside the repertoire data, information on donor age, sex, ethnicity and CMV serostatus was compiled. The T cell repertoires of roughly 660 subjects were profiled by immunosequencing and related to cytomegalovirus serostatus. Among the roughly 400 genotyped donors, about 83% belonged to the genetic ancestry cluster associated with self-reported Caucasian donors. An earlier analysis of roughly 600 of the donors used high-throughput TCR beta sequencing to judge whether each TCR beta V gene segment behaved as functional or pseudogenic. Both class I and class II loci were covered by HLA typing, at four-digit resolution. Around 320 gigabases of sequencing data and approximately 85 million unique TCR sequences were included in an early release covering roughly 600 HLA-typed donors. To predict cytomegalovirus infection status, the study brought together high-throughput TCR immunosequencing, statistical association of individual TCRs with disease status, and machine learning. The study was designed to test whether signatures of past pathogen exposure could be identified by cataloging public T cell receptors. Typing coverage differed by locus: A, B, C, DRB1 and DQB1 were typed in roughly 620-630 donors, DQA1 in 500 to 550, DPA1 in 600 to 610, and DPB1 in just under 490. A later genetic analysis used genome-wide SNP genotypes for about 65% of the roughly 700 donors, treating that subset as a discovery cohort. Rather than drawing on any new phenotypic data, the later analysis identified candidate immune exposures from TCR beta sequences and the way those sequences occurred across donors.

Beyond this particular receptor, the publication reports: Most TCR sequences were observed very rarely across donors, whereas some public TCRs were present in many individuals. Because HLA typing was unavailable for some donors at each locus, only the typed subset was used in association tests. According to a later analysis, parvovirus B19, influenza, CMV and Epstein-Barr virus appeared linked to several top co-occurrence clusters. When HLA alleles, especially DR and DQ, strongly co-occurred, attributing TCR associations to individual alleles was difficult. In a later genetic analysis, a missense DCLRE1C variant was associated with V-gene and J-gene trimming of TCR beta chains, and the association was replicated in an independent cohort. In vitro tests confirmed that a few of the cytomegalovirus-associated TCR beta chains recognize cytomegalovirus antigens. The classifier was reported to diagnose cytomegalovirus status with high specificity and sensitivity in both the original cohort and the validation cohort. An earlier analysis of approximately 540 of the donors showed that most TCR beta V segments appeared in productive rearrangements either about 87% or about 30% of the time, which broadly matched IMGT annotations. The authors suggested that the approach could potentially be extended to other disease states and immunological phenotypes. According to a later analysis, most CMV-associated TCR beta chains appeared to be HLA-restricted, and the HLA associations seemed to be driven largely by CMV exposure. Seventeen rarely observed V segments, including chromosome 9 orphons, were excluded from the earlier analysis of about 500 of the donors because counts were too low. Specific HLA alleles were associated with 16,951 TCR beta sequences at a false discovery rate of 0.05 in a later analysis. A cluster of highly shared sequence variants was judged likely to represent a technical artifact of the sequencing pipeline. In this cohort, only TCR beta chains were sequenced, and detectable features were limited by the absence of alpha or paired-chain data. Some IMGT-functional V segments, including TRBV6-2 and TRBV6-3, could not be told apart with the 87-base-pair reads, so those segments were excluded. A further reported finding was that TCR beta sequences accurately predicted the HLA-A and HLA-B alleles for most subjects in the first cohort. According to a later genetic analysis, donors in an Asian-associated ancestry cluster had fewer N-insertions in productive TCRs than the approximately 710-donor mean. Immune exposure information for the cohort was limited to CMV serostatus. A later analysis found that TCR association rates varied across HLA loci, with DRB1 alleles showing the most associated TCRs and HLA-C alleles the fewest. Sequencing depth was assumed to be roughly uniform across donors in the presence/absence analyses, though that assumption may not hold. Correlated functional status among segregating V segments might reflect linkage disequilibrium, but an unknown experimental factor could not be ruled out. Compared with equally common non-associated chains, HLA-associated TCR beta chains in a later analysis were more clonally expanded and had lower generation probabilities. The study gave a list of 150 to 200 TCR beta chains associated with cytomegalovirus.

Looking up the germline V gene yields CDR1 LGHNA and CDR2 YSLEER. Clipping removes 0 bases from V and 2 bases from J, with 3 as the unmatched junction base count. CDR3 length: 15 amino acids, cysteine to phenylalanine. The sequence is cut down to CDR3 DNA, 45 bases in frame from base 1. The cohort comprised some 730 healthy bone marrow donors. All cohort members were sampled while nominally healthy, although unrecorded immune exposures were likely present. The donor was CMV seropositive and was included in the group of 300 or so seropositive cohort members. Every donor gave a peripheral blood sample, and the peripheral blood mononuclear cells from that sample were used for TCR beta sequencing. Genomic DNA was extracted from the blood cell samples with the Qiagen DNeasy Blood Extraction Kit. Library prep was done by the immunoSEQ multiplex PCR assay. For the multiplex PCR, a mixture combining 60 forward primers for TCR Vbeta segments and 13 reverse primers for TCR Jbeta segments was used. Amplification of the CDR3 region of rearranged TCR beta genes was performed with a multiplex PCR assay on genomic DNA. The amplified TCR beta libraries were sequenced on the Illumina HiSeq System as 87-base-pair reads. In the source study's methods: A later analysis tallied tens of millions of unique TCR beta chains across the 666 repertoires, and about 10 million of those chains were shared by two or more donors. A nearest-neighbor algorithm error-corrected the raw reads and collapsed the reads into unique sequences, merging closely related sequences to remove PCR and sequencing errors. To assign V, D and J gene segments, CDR3 sequences were aligned to IMGT reference sequences. For a sequence to be retained, at least a six-nucleotide match to both a V gene segment and a J gene segment was required. A rearrangement counted as productive if the CDR3 had no stop codons and remained in frame with V and J, and every other rearrangement counted as non-productive. CDR3 was defined by IMGT convention, running from the second conserved V-encoded cysteine to the conserved J-encoded phenylalanine. Sequences without an unambiguous match to a single V gene segment were excluded from the earlier analysis of several hundred of the donors. An earlier analysis of 550 to 650 of the donors classified V segments as functional when productive rearrangements were above 56.7% and as segregating when the standard deviation between donors was above 5%. A statistical classification framework was developed to diagnose cytomegalovirus status using the catalog of TCR beta chain sequences. In a later analysis, V and J genes were assigned by comparing TCR nucleotide sequences against IMGT/GENE-DB human TR gene sequences. In a later analysis, CDR3 sequences and most-parsimonious VDJ recombination scenarios were assigned using the TCRdist pipeline. In a later analysis, each TCR beta chain was defined by its CDR3 amino acid sequence together with its V-gene family, and reads without a unique V-gene family were excluded. To address suspected cross-contamination and a sequencing artifact, a later analysis removed over 500 highly shared, low-generation-probability nucleotide sequences. A later analysis calculated a clonal expansion index for each public chain from normalized within-repertoire ranks of inferred template counts. Generation probabilities in a later analysis came from a VDJ recombination model fitted to out-of-frame rearrangements, and those results were checked against IGoR. Hypergeometric tests were used in a later analysis to score TCR-TCR, TCR-HLA and TCR-CMV co-occurrence, with a repertoire-size bias correction applied to the TCR pairs. False discovery rates were estimated in a later analysis by permuting HLA or CMV assignments 20 times. In a later analysis, co-occurring TCRs were grouped with DBSCAN, and TCRdist sequence similarity was added when clustering was performed within HLA-allele-positive subsets. For co-occurrence clustering, repertoires with fewer than 30,000 or more than 120,000 public chains were excluded, along with about five repertoires with anomalous nucleotide sharing. The table comes from immuneACCESS by way of TCRdb, which keeps in-frame sequences with V and J called. Part of the clones is missing from these tables; in studies checked, under half for an unresolved V gene and the rest for unknown reasons. V and J calls plus clone size are reproduced from that table; the DNA served to infer D and trimming. This sample is represented by about 110,000 clones; just under 70% of them were singletons. Roughly 5.5% of the sample belongs to the ten largest clones.

About this clone itself: Its antigen is not yet known. Base qualities were left out, and no much larger clone turns up one base away.

The rearranged segments are TRBV4-3 and TRBJ2-7; 8 middle bases align to TRBD2. The sequencing sample was made of PBMCs. The source is a woman in her 70s in good health and CMV-seropositive. The DNA sequence is TGCGCCAGCAGCCAAGACGGGGGGGTCCCCTACGAGCAGTACTTC. Translated, this gives CASSQDGGVPYEQYF.